The source of this T cell receptor (beta chain) is a study of shared clonotypes between healthy human individuals. Clones were read by immunoSEQ multiplex PCR, and TCRdb kept only the in-frame ones, dropping some. The sample lists just over 2,000,000 clones; roughly 94% were seen once. The CDR3 totals 14 residues. The germline V gene encodes CDR1 LNHDA and CDR2 SQIVND (reference sequence). Trimming stripped 3 bases from V and 4 bases from J, with 12 bases between. This clonotype was obtained from a man aged 18 to 30 in good health. Sequenced input: naive CD4+ T cells sorted from blood. Subset described: CD45RA+ positively selected. V and J are TRBV19 and TRBJ1-2; no definite D call. The CDR3, as DNA: TGTGCCAGTAGTATCGGCAGTAAGGCCTATGGCTACACCTTC. Translating it yields CASSIGSKAYGYTF.